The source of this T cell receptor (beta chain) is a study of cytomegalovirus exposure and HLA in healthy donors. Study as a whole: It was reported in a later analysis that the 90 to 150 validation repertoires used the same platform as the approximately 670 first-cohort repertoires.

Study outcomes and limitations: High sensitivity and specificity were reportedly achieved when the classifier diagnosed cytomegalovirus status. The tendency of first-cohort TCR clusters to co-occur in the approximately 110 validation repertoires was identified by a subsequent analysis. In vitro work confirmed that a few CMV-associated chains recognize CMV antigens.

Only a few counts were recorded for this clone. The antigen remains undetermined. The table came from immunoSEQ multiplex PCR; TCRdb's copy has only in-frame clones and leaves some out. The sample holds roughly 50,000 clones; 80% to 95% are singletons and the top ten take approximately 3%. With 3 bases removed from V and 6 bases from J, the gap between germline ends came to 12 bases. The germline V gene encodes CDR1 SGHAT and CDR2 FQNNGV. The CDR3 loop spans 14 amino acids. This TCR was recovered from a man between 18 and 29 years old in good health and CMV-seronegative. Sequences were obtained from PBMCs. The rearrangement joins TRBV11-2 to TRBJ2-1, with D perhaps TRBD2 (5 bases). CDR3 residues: CASSFSLASNEQFF. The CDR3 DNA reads TGTGCCAGCAGCTTTTCGTTAGCGAGCAATGAGCAGTTCTTC.